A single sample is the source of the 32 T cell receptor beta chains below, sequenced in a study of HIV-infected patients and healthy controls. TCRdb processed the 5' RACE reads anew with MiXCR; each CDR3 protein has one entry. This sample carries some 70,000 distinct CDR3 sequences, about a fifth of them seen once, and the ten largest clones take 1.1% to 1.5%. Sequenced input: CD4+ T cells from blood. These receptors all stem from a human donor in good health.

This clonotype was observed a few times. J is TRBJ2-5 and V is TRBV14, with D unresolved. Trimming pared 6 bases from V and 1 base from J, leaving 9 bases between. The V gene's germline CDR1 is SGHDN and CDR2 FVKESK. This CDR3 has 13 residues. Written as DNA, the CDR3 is TGTGCCAGCAGGTCGGGCGGCCAAGAGACCCAGTACTTC. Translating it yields CASRSGGQETQYF.

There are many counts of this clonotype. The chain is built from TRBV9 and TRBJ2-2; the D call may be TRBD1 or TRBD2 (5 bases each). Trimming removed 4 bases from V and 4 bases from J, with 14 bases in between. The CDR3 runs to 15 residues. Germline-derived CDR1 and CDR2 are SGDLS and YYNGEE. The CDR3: CASSPQGAVTGELFF. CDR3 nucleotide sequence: TGTGCCAGCAGCCCGCAGGGAGCGGTCACCGGGGAGCTGTTTTTT.

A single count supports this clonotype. DNA of the CDR3: TGTGCCAGCAGCTTACTCAGAGGGGGATCTGGGGCCAACGTCCTGACTTTC. This translates into CASSLLRGGSGANVLTF. The V gene is TRBV7-9, the J gene TRBJ2-6; TRBD1 might be the D (6 bases). CDR3 length: 17 amino acids. V was shortened by 2 bases and J by 1 base, with 12 bases between the two germline ends. Germline V gene sequence: CDR1 SEHNR, CDR2 FQNEAQ (reference sequence).

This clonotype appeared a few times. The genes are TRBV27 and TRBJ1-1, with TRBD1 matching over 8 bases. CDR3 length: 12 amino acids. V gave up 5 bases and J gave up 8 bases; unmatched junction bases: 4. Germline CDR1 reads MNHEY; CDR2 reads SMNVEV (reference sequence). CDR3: CASSMRQGEAFF. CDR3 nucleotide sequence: TGTGCCAGCAGTATGAGACAGGGGGAAGCTTTCTTT.

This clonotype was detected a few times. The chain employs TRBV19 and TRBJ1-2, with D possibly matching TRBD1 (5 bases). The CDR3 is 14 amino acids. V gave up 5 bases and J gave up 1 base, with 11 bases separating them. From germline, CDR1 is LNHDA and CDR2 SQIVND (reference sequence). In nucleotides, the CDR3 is TGTGCCAGTAGTCACGTGACAGATAACTATGGCTACACCTTC. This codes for CASSHVTDNYGYTF.

DNA of the CDR3: TGTGCCAGCAGCCCTTGGACTAGCGGGCAAGAGACCCAGTACTTC. Residues: CASSPWTSGQETQYF. This chain links TRBV28 with TRBJ2-5, with TRBD2 matching over 11 bases. The CDR3 totals 15 residues. Trimming took 6 bases from V and 2 from J; bases not matched to a gene: 5. CDR1 is MDHEN and CDR2 is SYDVKM in the germline V gene. The full variable domain, with the rest looked up from reference TRBV28 and TRBJ2-5, is DVKVTQSSRYLVKRTGEKVFLECVQDMDHENMFWYRQDPGLGLRLIYFSYDVKMKEKGDIPEGYSVSREKKERFSLILESASTNQTSMYLCASSPWTSGQETQYFGPGTRLLVL.

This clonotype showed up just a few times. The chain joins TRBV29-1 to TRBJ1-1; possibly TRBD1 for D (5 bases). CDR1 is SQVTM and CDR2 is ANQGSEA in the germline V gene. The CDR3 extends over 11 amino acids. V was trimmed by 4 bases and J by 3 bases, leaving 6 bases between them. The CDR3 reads CSVVRDTEAFF. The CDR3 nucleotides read TGCAGCGTTGTCAGGGACACTGAAGCTTTCTTT.

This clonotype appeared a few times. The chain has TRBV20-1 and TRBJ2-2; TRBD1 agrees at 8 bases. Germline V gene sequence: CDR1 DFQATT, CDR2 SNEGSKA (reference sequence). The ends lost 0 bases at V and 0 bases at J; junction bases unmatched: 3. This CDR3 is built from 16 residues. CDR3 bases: TGCAGTGCTAGAGACGCACAGGGGGCGAACACCGGGGAGCTGTTTTTT. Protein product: CSARDAQGANTGELFF.

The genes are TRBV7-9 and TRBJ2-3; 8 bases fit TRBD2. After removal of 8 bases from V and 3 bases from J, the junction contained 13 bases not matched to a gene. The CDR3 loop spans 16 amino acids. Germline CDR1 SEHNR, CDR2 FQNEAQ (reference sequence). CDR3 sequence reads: CASLPGRAQRTDTQYF. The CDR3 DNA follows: TGTGCCAGCCTCCCCGGGAGGGCGCAAAGGACAGATACGCAGTATTTT.

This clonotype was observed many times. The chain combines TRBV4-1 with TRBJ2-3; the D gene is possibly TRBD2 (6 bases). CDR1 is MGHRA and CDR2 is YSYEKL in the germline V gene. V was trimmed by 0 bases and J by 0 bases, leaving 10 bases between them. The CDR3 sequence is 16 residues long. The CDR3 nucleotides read TGCGCCAGCAGCCAAGATCGGGAGACTAGCACAGATACGCAGTATTTT. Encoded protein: CASSQDRETSTDTQYF.

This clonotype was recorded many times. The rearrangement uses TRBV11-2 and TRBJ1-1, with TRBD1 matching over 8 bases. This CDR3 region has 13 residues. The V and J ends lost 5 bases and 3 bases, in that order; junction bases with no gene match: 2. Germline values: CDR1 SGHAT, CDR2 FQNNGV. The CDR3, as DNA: TGTGCCAGCAGCGGACAGGGTTACACTGAAGCTTTCTTT. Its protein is CASSGQGYTEAFF.

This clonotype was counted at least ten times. CDR3 region: CSARDLGQGMEKLFF. The CDR3 DNA reads as TGCAGTGCTAGAGATCTTGGCCAGGGGATGGAAAAACTGTTTTTT. This rearrangement joins TRBV20-1 to TRBJ1-4; tentative D call: TRBD1 (6 bases). Per the germline V gene, CDR1 is DFQATT and CDR2 is SNEGSKA (reference sequence). V shed 0 bases and J shed 8 bases, with 16 bases lying between them. This CDR3 is 15 amino acids long.

This CDR3 reads CASSLRARTIRSTDTQYF. The CDR3 DNA reads as TGTGCCAGCAGTTTGCGGGCTAGGACTATTCGGAGCACAGATACGCAGTATTTT. The genes are TRBV12-3 or TRBV12-4 and TRBJ2-3, with a possible D match to TRBD2 (6 bases). V gave up 3 bases and J gave up 0 bases, with 19 bases separating them. The CDR3 is 18 residues long.

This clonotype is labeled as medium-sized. The chain's CDR3 is CATRTTANYGYTF. DNA for the CDR3: TGCGCCACCAGAACGACAGCCAACTATGGCTACACCTTC. J is TRBJ1-2 and V is TRBV5-1; the D gene is possibly TRBD1 (5 bases). The CDR3 totals 13 residues. Germline V gene lookup returns CDR1 SGHRS and CDR2 YFSETQ. Trimming removed 9 bases at V and 2 bases at J, with 14 bases between.

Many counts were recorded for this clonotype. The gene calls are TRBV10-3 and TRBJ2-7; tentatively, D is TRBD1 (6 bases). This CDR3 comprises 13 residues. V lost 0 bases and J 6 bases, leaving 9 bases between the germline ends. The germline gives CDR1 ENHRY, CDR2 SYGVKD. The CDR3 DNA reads TGTGCCATCAGTGAGTCCTTGGGGGCCGAGCAGTACTTC. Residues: CAISESLGAEQYF.

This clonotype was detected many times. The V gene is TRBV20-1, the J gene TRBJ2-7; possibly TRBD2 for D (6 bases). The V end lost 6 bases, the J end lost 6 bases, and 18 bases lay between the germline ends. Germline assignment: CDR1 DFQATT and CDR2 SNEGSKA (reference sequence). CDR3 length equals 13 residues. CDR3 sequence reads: CSARTGTGIEQYF. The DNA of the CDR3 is TGCAGTGCAAGAACCGGGACTGGCATCGAGCAGTACTTC.

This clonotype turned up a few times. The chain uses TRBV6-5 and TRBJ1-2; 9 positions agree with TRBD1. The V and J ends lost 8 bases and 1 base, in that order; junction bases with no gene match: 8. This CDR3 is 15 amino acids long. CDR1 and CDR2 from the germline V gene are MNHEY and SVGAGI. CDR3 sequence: CASQSGTGFNYGYTF. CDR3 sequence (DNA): TGTGCCAGCCAGTCCGGGACAGGGTTTAACTATGGCTACACCTTC.

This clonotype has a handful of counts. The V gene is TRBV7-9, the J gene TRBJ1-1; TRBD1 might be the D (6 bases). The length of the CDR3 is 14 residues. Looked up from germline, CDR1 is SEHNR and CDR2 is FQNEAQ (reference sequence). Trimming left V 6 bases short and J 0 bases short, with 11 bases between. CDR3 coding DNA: TGTGCCAGCAGACCTACAGGGATGAACACTGAAGCTTTCTTT. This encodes CASRPTGMNTEAFF.

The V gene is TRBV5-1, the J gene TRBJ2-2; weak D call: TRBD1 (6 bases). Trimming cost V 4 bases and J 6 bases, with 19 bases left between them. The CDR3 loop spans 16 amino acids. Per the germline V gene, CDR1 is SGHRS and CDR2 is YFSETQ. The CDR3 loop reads CASSPNLNRASGELFF. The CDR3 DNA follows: TGCGCCAGCAGCCCGAATTTAAACAGGGCATCCGGGGAGCTGTTTTTT. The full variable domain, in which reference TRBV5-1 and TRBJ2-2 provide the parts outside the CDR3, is KAGVTQTPRYLIKTRGQQVTLSCSPISGHRSVSWYQQTPGQGLQFLFEYFSETQRNKGNFPGRFSGRQFSNSRSEMNVSTLELGDSALYLCASSPNLNRASGELFFGEGSRLTVL.

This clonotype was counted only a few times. Written as DNA, the CDR3 is TGCAGTGCTAGAGATCTACAGAGCAATCAGCCCCAGCATTTT. This encodes CSARDLQSNQPQHF. The chain links TRBV20-1 to TRBJ1-5; no clear D gene. Germline V gives CDR1 DFQATT, CDR2 SNEGSKA (reference sequence). Deletions cut 0 bases from V and 1 base from J, with 7 bases between. The CDR3 runs 14 residues.

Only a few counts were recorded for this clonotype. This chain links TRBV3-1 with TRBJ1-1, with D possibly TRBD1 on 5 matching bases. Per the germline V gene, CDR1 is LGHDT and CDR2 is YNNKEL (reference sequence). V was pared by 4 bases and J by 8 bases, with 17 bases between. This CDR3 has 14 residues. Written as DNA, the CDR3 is TGTGCCAGCAGCCGATCCGTCGGGGCCCAAGAAGCTTTCTTT. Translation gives CASSRSVGAQEAFF.

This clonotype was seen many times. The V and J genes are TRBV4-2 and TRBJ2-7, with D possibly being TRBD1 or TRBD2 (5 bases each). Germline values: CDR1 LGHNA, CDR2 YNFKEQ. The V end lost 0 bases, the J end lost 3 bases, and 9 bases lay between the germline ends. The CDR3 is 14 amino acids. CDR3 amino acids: CASSQDTGGYEQYF. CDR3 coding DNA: TGTGCCAGCAGCCAAGATACAGGAGGCTACGAGCAGTACTTC.

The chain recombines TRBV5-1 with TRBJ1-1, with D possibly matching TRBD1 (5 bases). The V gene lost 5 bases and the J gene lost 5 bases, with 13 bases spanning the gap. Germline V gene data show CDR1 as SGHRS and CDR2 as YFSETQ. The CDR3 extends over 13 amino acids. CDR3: CASSQGSNTEAFF. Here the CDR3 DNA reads TGCGCCAGCAGTCAGGGTAGCAATACTGAAGCTTTCTTT.

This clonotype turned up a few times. The CDR3 region is CASSFESGGNTEAFF. CDR3 bases: TGTGCCAGCAGTTTTGAGTCAGGGGGCAACACTGAAGCTTTCTTT. The chain couples TRBV12-3 or TRBV12-4 to TRBJ1-1; 8 bases match TRBD1. The CDR3 runs to 15 residues. Trimming removed 3 bases from V and 2 bases from J; junction bases left unmatched: 5.

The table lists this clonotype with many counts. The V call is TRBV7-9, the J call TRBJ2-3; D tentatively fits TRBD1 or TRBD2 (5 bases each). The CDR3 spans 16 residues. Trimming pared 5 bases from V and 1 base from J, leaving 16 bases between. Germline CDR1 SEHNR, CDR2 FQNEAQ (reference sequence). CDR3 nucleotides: TGTGCCAGCAGCCCATCTCCGGGGCGGGGCACAGATACGCAGTATTTT. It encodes CASSPSPGRGTDTQYF. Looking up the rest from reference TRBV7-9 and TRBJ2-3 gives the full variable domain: DTGVSQNPRHKITKRGQNVTFRCDPISEHNRLYWYRQTLGQGPEFLTYFQNEAQLEKSRLLSDRFSAERPKGSFSTLEIQRTEQGDSAMYLCASSPSPGRGTDTQYFGPGTRLTVL.

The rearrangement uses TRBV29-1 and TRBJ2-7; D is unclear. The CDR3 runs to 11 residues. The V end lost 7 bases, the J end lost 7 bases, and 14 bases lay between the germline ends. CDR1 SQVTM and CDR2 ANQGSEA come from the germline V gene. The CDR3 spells CSDDTLKEQYF. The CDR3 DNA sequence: TGCAGCGACGACACCCTTAAGGAGCAGTACTTC.

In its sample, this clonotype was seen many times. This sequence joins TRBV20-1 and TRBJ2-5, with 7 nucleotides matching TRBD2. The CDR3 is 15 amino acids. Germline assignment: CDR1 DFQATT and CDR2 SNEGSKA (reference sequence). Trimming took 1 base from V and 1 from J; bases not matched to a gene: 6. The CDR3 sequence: CSARAASGLQETQYF. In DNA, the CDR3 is TGCAGTGCTAGAGCGGCTAGCGGCCTCCAAGAGACCCAGTACTTC.

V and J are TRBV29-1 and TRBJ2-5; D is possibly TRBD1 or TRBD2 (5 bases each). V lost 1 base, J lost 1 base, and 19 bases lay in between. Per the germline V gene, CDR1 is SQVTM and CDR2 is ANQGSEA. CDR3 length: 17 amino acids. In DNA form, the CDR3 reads TGCAGCGTTGAAGCTGGAGGAGGTCTGAGGGGCCAAGAGACCCAGTACTTC. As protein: CSVEAGGGLRGQETQYF. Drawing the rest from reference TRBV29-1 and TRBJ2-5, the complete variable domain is SAVISQKPSRDICQRGTSLTIQCQVDSQVTMMFWYRQQPGQSLTLIATANQGSEATYESGFVIDKFPISRPNLTFSTLTVSNMSPEDSSIYLCSVEAGGGLRGQETQYFGPGTRLLVL.

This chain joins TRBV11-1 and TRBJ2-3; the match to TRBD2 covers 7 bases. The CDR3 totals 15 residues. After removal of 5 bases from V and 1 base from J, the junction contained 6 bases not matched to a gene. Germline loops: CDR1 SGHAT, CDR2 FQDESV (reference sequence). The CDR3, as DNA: TGTGCCAGCAGCACTCAGCGGGGAGGCACAGATACGCAGTATTTT. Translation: CASSTQRGGTDTQYF.

The CDR3 DNA sequence: TGTGCCAGCTCACCACGGACAGGGGGCGCGGTGGATCAGCCCCAGCATTTT. It codes for CASSPRTGGAVDQPQHF. The chain joins TRBV18 to TRBJ1-5; 11 bases line up with TRBD1. Trimming cost V 1 base and J 5 bases; bases outside gene matches: 7. The CDR3 length is 17 residues. The germline V gene encodes CDR1 KGHSH and CDR2 LQKENI.

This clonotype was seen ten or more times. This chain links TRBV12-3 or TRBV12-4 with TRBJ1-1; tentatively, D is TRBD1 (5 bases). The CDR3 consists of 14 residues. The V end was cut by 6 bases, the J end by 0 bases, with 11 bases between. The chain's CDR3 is CASRLQEMNTEAFF. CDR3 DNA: TGTGCCAGCAGATTACAGGAAATGAACACTGAAGCTTTCTTT.

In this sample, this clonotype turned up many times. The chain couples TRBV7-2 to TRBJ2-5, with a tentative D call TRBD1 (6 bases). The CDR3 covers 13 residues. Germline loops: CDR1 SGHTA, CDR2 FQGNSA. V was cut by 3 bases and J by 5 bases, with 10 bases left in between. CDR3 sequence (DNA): TGTGCCAGCAGCTTCAGGGGCTCGGAGACCCAGTACTTC. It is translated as CASSFRGSETQYF.